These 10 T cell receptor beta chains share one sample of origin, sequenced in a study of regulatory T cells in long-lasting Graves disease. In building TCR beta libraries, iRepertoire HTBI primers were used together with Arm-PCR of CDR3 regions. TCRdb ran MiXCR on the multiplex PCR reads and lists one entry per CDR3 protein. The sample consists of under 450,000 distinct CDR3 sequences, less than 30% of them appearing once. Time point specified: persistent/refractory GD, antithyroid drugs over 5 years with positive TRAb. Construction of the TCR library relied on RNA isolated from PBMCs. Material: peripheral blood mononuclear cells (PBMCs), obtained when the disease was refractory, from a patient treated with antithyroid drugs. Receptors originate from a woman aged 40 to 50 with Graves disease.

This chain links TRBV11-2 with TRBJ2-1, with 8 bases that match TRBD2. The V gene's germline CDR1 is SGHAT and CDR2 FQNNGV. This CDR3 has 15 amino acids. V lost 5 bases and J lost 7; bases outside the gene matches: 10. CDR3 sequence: CASSVIAGTGNEQFF. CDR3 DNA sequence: TGTGCCAGCAGCGTCATAGCGGGAACGGGGAATGAGCAGTTCTTC.

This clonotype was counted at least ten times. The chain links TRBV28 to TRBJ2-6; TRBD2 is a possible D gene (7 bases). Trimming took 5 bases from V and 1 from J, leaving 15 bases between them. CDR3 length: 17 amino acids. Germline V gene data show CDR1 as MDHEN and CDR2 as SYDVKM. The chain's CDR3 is CASSGGGGWSGANVLTF. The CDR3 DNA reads TGTGCCAGCAGTGGCGGGGGCGGCTGGTCTGGGGCCAACGTCCTGACTTTC.

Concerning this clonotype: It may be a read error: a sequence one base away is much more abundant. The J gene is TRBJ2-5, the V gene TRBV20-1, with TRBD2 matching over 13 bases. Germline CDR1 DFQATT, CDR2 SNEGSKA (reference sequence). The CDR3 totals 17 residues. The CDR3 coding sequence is TGCAGTGCTAGAGATCATGGACTAGCGGGAGTGGGAGAGACCCAGTGCTTC. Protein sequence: CSARDHGLAGVGETQCF.

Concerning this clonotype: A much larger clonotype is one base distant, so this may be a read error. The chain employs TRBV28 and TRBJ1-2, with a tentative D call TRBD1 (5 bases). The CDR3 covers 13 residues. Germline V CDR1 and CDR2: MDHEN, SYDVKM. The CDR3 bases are TGTGCCAGCAGTCCGGGACTCTCCTATGGCCACACCTTC. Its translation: CASSPGLSYGHTF.

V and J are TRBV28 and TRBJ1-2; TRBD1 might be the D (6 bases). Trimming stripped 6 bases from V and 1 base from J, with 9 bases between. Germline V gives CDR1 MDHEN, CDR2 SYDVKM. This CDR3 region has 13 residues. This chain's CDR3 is CASRMDSNYGYTF. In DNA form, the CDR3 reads TGTGCCAGCAGGATGGACAGTAACTATGGCTACACCTTC.

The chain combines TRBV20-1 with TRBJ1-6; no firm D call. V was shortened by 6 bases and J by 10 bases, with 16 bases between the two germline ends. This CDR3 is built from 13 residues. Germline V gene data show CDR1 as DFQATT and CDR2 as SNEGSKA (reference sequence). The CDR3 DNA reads TGCAGTGCCACCGGCCTGCGGAGCTCACCCCTCCACTTT. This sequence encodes CSATGLRSSPLHF.

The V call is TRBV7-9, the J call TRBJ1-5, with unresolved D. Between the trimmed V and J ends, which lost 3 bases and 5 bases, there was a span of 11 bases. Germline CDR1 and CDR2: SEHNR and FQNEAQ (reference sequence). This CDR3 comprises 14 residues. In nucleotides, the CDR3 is TGTGCCAGCAGCTTTACGGCACCCGATCAGCCCCAGCATTTT. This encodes CASSFTAPDQPQHF.

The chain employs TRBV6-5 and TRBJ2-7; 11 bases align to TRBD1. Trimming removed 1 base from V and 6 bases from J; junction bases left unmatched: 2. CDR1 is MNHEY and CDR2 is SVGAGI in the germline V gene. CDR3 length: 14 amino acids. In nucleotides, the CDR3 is TGTGCCAGCAGTTACTGGACAGGGGGCTCCGAGCAGTACTTC. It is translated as CASSYWTGGSEQYF.

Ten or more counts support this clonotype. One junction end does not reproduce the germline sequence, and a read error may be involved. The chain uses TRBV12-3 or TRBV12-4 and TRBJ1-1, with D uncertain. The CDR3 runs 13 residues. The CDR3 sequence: CASSLGLSPEAFF. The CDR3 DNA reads TGTGCCAGCAGCTTAGGACTTTCTCCTGAAGCTTTCTTT.

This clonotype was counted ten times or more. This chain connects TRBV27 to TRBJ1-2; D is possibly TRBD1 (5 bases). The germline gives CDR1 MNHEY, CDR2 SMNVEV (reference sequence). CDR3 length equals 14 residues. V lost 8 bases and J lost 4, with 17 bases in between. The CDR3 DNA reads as TGTGCCAGCGGAGTTGGGGGGGTTGGCTATGGCTACACCTTC. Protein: CASGVGGVGYGYTF.